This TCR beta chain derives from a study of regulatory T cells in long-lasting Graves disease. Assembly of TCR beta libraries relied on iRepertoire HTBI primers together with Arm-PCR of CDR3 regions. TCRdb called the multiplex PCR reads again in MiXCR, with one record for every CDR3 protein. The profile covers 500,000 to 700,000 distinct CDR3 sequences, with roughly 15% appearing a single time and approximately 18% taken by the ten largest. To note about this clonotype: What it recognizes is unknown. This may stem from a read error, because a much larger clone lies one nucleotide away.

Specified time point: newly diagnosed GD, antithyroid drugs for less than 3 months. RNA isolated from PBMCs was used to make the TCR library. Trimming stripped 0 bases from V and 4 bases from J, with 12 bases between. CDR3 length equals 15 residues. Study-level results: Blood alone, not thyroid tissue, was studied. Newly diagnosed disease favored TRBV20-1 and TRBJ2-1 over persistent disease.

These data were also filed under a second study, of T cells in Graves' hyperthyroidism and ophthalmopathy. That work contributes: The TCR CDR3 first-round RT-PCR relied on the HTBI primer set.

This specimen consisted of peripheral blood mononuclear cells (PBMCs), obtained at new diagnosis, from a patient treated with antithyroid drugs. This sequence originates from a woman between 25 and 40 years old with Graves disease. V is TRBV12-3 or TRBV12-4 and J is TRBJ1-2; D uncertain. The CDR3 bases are TGTGCCAGCAGTTTAGCGGGCACCCGTGGCTATGGCTACACCTTC. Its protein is CASSLAGTRGYGYTF.